This TCR beta chain was observed in a study of T-cell memory formation after mild COVID-19. Constant-segment primers were used for 5'RACE, and the resulting TCR alpha and TCR beta cDNA libraries carried sample barcodes and UMIs. TCRdb re-called the 5' RACE reads with MiXCR, one entry per CDR3 protein. This sample carries under 250,000 distinct CDR3 sequences, 9.5% of them seen once, and the ten largest clones take 3% to 4%. Study findings and constraints: CD4+ contracting clones lay mainly in CM and EM, CD8+ ones in EMRA.

The germline CDR1 and CDR2 sequences are KGHSH and LQKENI. V trimming: 0 bases; J trimming: 0 bases; junction bases outside the gene matches: 5. The CDR3 covers 17 residues. Remarks on this clonotype: What it recognizes is unknown.

The chain couples TRBV18 to TRBJ1-1; TRBD1 aligns across 9 bases. The TCR comes from a man between 18 and 35 years old who had mild COVID-19 (a few samples of this study predate the infection). Cell type and time point are not known. The sequenced sample consisted of PBMCs or a T cell subset sorted from them (not recorded which). The chain's CDR3 is CASSPPGQGGMNTEAFF. In DNA, the CDR3 is TGTGCCAGCTCACCACCGGGACAGGGAGGTATGAACACTGAAGCTTTCTTT.